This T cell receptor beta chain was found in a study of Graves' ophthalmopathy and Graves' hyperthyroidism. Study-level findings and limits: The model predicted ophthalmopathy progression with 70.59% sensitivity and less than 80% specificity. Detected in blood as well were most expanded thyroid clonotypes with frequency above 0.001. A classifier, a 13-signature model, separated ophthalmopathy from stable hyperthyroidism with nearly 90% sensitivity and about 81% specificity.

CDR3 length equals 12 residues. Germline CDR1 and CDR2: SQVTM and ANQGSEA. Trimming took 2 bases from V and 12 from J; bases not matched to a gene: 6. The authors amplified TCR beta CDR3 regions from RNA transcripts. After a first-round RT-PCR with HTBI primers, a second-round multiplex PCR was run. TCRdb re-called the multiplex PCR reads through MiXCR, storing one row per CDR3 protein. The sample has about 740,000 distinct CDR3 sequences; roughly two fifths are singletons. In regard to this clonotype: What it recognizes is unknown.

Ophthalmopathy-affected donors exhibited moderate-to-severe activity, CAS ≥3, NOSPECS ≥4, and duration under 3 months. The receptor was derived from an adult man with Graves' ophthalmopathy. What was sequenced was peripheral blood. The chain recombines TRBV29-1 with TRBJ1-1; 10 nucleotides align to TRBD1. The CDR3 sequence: CSVEKGQGQPFF. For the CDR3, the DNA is TGCAGCGTTGAAAAGGGACAGGGGCAACCTTTCTTT. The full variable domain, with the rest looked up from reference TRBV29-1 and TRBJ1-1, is SAVISQKPSRDICQRGTSLTIQCQVDSQVTMMFWYRQQPGQSLTLIATANQGSEATYESGFVIDKFPISRPNLTFSTLTVSNMSPEDSSIYLCSVEKGQGQPFFGQGTRLTVV.